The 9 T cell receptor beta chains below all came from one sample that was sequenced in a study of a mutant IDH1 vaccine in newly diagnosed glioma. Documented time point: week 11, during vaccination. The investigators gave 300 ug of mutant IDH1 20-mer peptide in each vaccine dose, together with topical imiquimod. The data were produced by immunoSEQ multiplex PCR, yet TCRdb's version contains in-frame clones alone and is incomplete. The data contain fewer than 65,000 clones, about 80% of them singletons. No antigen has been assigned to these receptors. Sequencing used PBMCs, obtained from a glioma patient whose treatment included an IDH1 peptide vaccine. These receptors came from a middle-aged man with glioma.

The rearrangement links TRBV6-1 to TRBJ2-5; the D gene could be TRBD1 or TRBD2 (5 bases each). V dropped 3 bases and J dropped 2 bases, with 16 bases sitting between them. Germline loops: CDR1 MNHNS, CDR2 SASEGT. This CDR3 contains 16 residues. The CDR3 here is CASSEGHGGRQETQYF. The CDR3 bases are TGTGCCAGCAGTGAGGGCCATGGGGGTCGGCAAGAGACCCAGTACTTC.

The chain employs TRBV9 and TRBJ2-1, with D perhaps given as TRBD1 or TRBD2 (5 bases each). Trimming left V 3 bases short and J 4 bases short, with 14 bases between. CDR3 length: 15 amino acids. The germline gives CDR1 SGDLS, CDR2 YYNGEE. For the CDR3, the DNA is TGTGCCAGCAGCGGCCGGGACGGAGAGTACAATGAGCAGTTCTTC. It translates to CASSGRDGEYNEQFF.

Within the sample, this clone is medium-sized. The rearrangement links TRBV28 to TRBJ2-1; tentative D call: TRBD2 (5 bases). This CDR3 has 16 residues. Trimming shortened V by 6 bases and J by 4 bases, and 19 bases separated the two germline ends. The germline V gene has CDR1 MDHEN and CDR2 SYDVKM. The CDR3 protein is CASSTRERIIYNEQFF. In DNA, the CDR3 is TGTGCCAGCAGCACGAGGGAACGAATCATTTACAATGAGCAGTTCTTC. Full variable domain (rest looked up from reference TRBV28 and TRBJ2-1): DVKVTQSSRYLVKRTGEKVFLECVQDMDHENMFWYRQDPGLGLRLIYFSYDVKMKEKGDIPEGYSVSREKKERFSLILESASTNQTSMYLCASSTRERIIYNEQFFGPGTRLTVL.

CDR3 sequence reads: CATSAPGPWGYEQYF. Written as DNA, the CDR3 is TGTGCCACCAGCGCTCCGGGACCATGGGGCTACGAGCAGTACTTC. V usage is TRBV15 and J usage is TRBJ2-7; tentatively, D is TRBD1 or TRBD2 (5 bases each). The CDR3 covers 15 residues. CDR1 and CDR2 from the germline V gene are LNHNV and YYDKDF (reference sequence). Trimming took off 5 bases at V and 3 bases at J, with 17 bases between the two ends.

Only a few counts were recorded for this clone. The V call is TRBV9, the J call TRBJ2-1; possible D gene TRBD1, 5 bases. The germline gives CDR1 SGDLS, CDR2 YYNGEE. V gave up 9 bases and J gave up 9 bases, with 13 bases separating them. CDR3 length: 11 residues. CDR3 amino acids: CATSQGGEQFF. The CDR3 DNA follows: TGTGCCACGAGCCAGGGCGGTGAGCAGTTCTTC.

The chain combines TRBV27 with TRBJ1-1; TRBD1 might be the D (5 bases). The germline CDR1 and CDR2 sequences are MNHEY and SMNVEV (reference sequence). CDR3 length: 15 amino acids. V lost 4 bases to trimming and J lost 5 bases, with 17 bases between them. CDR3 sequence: CASSSPGGGGTEAFF. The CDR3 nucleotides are TGTGCCAGCAGTTCCCCGGGGGGAGGAGGTACTGAAGCTTTCTTT.

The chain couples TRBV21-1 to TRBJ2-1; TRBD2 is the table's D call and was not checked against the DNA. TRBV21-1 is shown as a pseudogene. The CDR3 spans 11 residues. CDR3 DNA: TGTGCCAGCGCTAGTATCTATGAGCAGTTCTTC. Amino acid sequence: CASASIYEQFF.

CDR3 DNA: TGCGCCAGCAGCCAAGCCCCGGGGGCCGCCTACGAGCAGTACTTC. Translating gives CASSQAPGAAYEQYF. The chain uses TRBV4-3 and TRBJ2-7, with D possibly being TRBD1 or TRBD2 (6 bases each). CDR1 and CDR2 from the germline V gene are LGHNA and YSLEER. V was shortened by 1 base and J by 2 bases, with 12 bases between the two germline ends. The CDR3 sequence is 15 residues long.

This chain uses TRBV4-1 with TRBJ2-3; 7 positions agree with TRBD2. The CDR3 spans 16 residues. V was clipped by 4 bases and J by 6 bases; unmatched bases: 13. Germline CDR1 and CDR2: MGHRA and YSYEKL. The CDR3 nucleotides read TGCGCCAGCAGCCCGGCTAGGACTAGTGGTGTGGATACGCAGTATTTT. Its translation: CASSPARTSGVDTQYF.